The T cell receptor beta chain under discussion was sequenced for a study of blood T cell repertoires in COVID-19. V trimming: 4 bases; J trimming: 5 bases; junction bases outside the gene matches: 8. Per the germline V gene, CDR1 is SGHNT and CDR2 is YYREEE (reference sequence). The CDR3 is 16 amino acids. Generated by immunoSEQ multiplex PCR, the TCRdb table keeps only in-frame clones and is missing some. The sample yields about 210,000 clones, approximately 86% seen once. The chain joins TRBV5-4 to TRBJ2-1, with 11 bases that match TRBD1. Material for sequencing was peripheral blood. The sequence was collected from a man aged 60 to 69 with acute or convalescent COVID-19. In nucleotides, the CDR3 is TGTGCCAGCAGCCATGGACAGGGGGCGAAGGACAATGAGCAGTTCTTC. Amino acids: CASSHGQGAKDNEQFF.